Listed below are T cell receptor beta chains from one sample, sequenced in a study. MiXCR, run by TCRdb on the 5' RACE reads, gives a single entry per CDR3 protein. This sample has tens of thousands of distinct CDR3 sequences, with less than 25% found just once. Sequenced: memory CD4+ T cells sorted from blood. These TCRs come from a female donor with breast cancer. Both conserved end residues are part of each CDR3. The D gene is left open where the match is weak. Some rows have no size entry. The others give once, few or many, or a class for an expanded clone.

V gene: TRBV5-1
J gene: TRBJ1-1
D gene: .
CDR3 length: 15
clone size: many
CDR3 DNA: TGCGCCAGCAGCCCTACCCCGGGGGCGAACACTGAAGCTTTCTTT
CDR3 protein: CASSPTPGANTEAFF

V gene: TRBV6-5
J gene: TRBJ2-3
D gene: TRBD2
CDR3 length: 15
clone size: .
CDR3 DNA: TGTGCCAGCAGTACGGGGGGATTGGTTCCAGATACGCAGTATTTT
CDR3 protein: CASSTGGLVPDTQYF

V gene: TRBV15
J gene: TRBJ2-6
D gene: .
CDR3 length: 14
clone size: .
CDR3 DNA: TGTGCCACCAGCAGGGTGGCTGTGGCCAACGTCCTGACTTTC
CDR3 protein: CATSRVAVANVLTF

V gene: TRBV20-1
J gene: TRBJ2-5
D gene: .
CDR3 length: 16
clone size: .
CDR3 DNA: TGCAGTGCTAGTAGTTGGACTACCGAGTACCAAGAGACCCAGTACTTC
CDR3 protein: CSASSWTTEYQETQYF

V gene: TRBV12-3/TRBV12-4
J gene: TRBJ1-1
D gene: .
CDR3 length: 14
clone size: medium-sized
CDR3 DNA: TGTGCCAGCAGTTTATCCCAGGGGATGACTGAAGCTTTCTTT
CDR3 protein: CASSLSQGMTEAFF

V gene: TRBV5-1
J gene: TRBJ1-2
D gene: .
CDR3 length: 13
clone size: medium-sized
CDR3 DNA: TGCGCCAGCAGCTTGGCGGGAGACTATGGCTACACCTTC
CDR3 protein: CASSLAGDYGYTF

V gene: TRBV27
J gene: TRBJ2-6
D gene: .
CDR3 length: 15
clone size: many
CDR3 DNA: TGTGCCAGCGGGGACGGGACCTCTGGGGCCAACGTCCTGACTTTC
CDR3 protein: CASGDGTSGANVLTF

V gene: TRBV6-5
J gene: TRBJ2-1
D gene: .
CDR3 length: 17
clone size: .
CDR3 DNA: TGTGCCAGCAGTTACTCGATGTGGAGCATTCGGGACAATGAGCAGTTCTTC
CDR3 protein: CASSYSMWSIRDNEQFF

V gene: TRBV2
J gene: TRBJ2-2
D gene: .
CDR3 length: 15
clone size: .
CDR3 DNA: TGTGCCAGCAGTGAAGACTGGGGGAACACCGGGGAGCTGTTTTTT
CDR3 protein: CASSEDWGNTGELFF

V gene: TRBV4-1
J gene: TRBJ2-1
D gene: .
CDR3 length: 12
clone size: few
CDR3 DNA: TGCGCCAGCAGCCAAGGGGACAATGAGCAGTTCTTC
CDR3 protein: CASSQGDNEQFF

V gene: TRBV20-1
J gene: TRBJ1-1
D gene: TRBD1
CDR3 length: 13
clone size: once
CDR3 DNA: TGCAGTGCGCAGACAGGGTTGAACACTGAAGCTTCCTTT
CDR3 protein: CSAQTGLNTEASF

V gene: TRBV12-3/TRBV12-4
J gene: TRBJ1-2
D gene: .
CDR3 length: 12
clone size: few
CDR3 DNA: TGTGCCACCTCGAGAGCCAGCTATGGCTACACCTTC
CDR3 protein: CATSRASYGYTF

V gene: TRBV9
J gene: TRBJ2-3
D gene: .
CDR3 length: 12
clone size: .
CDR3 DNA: TGTGTCAGCAGCCCGCCGTCGGTTACGCAGTATTTT
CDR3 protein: CVSSPPSVTQYF

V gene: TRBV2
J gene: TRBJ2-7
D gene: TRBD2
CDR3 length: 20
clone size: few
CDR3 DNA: TGTGCCAGCCTTGCGGGGGAGGGAGGCCACGCAACTACAACCCTCTACGAGCAGTACTTC
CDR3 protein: CASLAGEGGHATTTLYEQYF

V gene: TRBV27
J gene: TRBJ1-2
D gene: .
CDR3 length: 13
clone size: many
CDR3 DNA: TGTGCCAGCAGGAAGGCAGCCCGGGGTGGCTACACCTTC
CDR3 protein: CASRKAARGGYTF

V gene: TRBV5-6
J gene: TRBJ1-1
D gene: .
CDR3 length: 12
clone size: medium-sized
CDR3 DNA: TGTGCCAGCAGCTTTGGCAACACTGAAGCTTTCTTT
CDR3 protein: CASSFGNTEAFF

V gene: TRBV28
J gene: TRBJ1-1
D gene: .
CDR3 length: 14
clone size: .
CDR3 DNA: TGTGCCAGCAGTTTACAGGGTTCGTACACTGAAGCTTTCTTT
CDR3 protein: CASSLQGSYTEAFF

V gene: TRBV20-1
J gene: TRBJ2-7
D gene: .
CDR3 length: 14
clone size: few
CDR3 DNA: TGCAGTGCTAGGCCTGGACCCTGGAGAGGCGAGCAGTACTTC
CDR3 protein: CSARPGPWRGEQYF

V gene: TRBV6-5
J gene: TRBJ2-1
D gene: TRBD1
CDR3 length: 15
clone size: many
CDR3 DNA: TGTGCCAGCAGTTCCGGACAGGGAGCCTACAATGAGCAGTTCTTC
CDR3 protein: CASSSGQGAYNEQFF

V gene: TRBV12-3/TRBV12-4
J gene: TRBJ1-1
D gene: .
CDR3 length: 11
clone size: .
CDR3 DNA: TGTGCCAGCACCCAGGGCACTGAAGCTTTCTTT
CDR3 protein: CASTQGTEAFF

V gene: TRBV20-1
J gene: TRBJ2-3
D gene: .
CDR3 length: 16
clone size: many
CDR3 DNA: TGCAGTGCTAGACATCCTGGGCCCCCTGGGGCAGATACGCAGTATTTT
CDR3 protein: CSARHPGPPGADTQYF

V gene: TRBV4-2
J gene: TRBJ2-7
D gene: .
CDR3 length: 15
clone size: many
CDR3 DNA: TGTGCCAGCAGCCAAGACGAGGGAGCCCCCTACGAGCAGTACTTC
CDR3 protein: CASSQDEGAPYEQYF